This TCR beta chain was sequenced in a study of spatial heterogeneity in lung cancer. TCRdb independently ran MiXCR on the 5' RACE reads; one entry per CDR3 protein. This table holds about 39,000 distinct CDR3 sequences, around 5.8% found once. This clonotype was counted once. V was pared by 4 bases and J by 7 bases, with 12 bases of the junction left unmatched. There are 16 residues in the CDR3. CDR1 is SGDLS, CDR2 YYNGEE, per germline. Regarding time point: sample taken at primary tumor resection. Frozen PBMC, nontumor lung or tumor provided whole RNA, which was sequenced unsorted. The rearrangement uses TRBV9 and TRBJ2-2, with 8 bases that match TRBD2. The sample here was PBMCs, taken at surgery. The TCR originated in a male donor with early-stage non-small cell lung cancer. CDR3 sequence (DNA): TGTGCCAGCAGCCGAACGGGGGGGCTTCAGGACGGGGAGCTGTTTTTT. It encodes CASSRTGGLQDGELFF.